This T cell receptor (beta chain) was recorded in a study of cytomegalovirus exposure and HLA in healthy donors. Findings of the study overall: The authors enumerated 150 to 200 TCR beta chains as linked to cytomegalovirus.

Only a few counts were recorded for this clone. Its antigen is still unknown. Primers: 60 Vbeta forward and 13 Jbeta reverse. Produced via immunoSEQ multiplex PCR; TCRdb's table is partial and in-frame only. The data show fewer than 350,000 clones, with 70% to 90% seen just once and roughly 2.1% held by the top ten. With 4 bases clipped from V and 4 bases from J, the junction kept 8 bases outside the gene matches. Germline V gene sequence: CDR1 SGDLS, CDR2 YYNGEE. This CDR3 has 15 residues. The chain recombines TRBV9 with TRBJ2-1; 7 bases align to TRBD2. Input material: PBMCs. The TCR sequence derives from a woman between 18 and 29 years old in good health and CMV-seronegative. CDR3 nucleotide sequence: TGTGCCAGCAGCCCCTTTGGGGGGGATTACAATGAGCAGTTCTTC. Its protein is CASSPFGGDYNEQFF.